The count of the clone carrying this T cell receptor beta chain is one. What it recognizes is unknown. The data were obtained in a study of ipilimumab plus nivolumab after autologous stem cell transplantation. On the study more broadly: A median of about 8 nivolumab and 5 ipilimumab doses were given.

Ipilimumab, 1 mg/kg, started 14 to 28 days after autologous transplant. Patients received nivolumab 3 mg/kg at weeks 1, 4, 7, 10, then fortnightly to week 26. Some clones are missing from TCRdb's copy, which holds only in-frame ones; the method was immunoSEQ multiplex PCR. The data contain approximately 15,000 clones, about four fifths of them singletons. General study results and limits: TCR repertoire, Treg phenotype and gut microbiota reportedly support more study of this approach.

The CDR3 loop spans 12 amino acids. V was pared by 11 bases and J by 4 bases, with 12 bases between. Germline values: CDR1 LNHDA, CDR2 SQIVND (reference sequence). The TCR sequence derives from a male donor with primary mediastinal lymphoma. This material consisted of PBMCs, taken in a trial of ipilimumab plus nivolumab as post-transplant consolidation. The rearrangement joins TRBV19 to TRBJ1-5; possible D gene TRBD1, 6 bases. The CDR3 nucleotides read TGTGCCTCCGAAGGGGGAAATCAGCCCCAGCATTTT. As protein: CASEGGNQPQHF.